These 20 T cell receptor beta chains were sequenced from one sample in a study of T cell repertoires in cytomegalovirus infection. No antigens are known for them. TCRdb passed the reads through MiXCR, listing each CDR3 protein once. In the table there are about 890,000 distinct CDR3 sequences, more than 25% of which are singletons. Here the sequenced sample was cultured CD8+ T cells from PBMCs, taken from culture after CMV antigen stimulation. The source of these receptors is a human donor in good health (CMV status not recorded). Some clones in this sample may be carry-over from other donors' samples.

This clonotype was counted between two and nine times. Here the CDR3 reads CASSLVGQTEQYF. In DNA form, the CDR3 reads TGTGCCAGCAGCTTAGTGGGACAGACCGAGCAGTACTTC. This chain uses TRBV7-6 with TRBJ2-7; 7 bases are shared with TRBD1. The CDR3 runs 13 residues. Germline CDR1 SGHVS, CDR2 FNYEAQ. Germline trimming cut 1 base from V and 6 bases from J; bases unmatched to any gene: 3. Full variable domain (rest looked up from reference TRBV7-6 and TRBJ2-7): GAGVSQSPRYKVTKRGQDVALRCDPISGHVSLYWYRQALGQGPEFLTYFNYEAQQDKSGLPNDRFSAERPEGSISTLTIQRTEQRDSAMYRCASSLVGQTEQYFGPGTRLTVT.

V usage is TRBV13 and J usage is TRBJ2-2, with 7 nucleotides matching TRBD2. Losses at the gene ends were 7 bases for V and 1 base for J; bases not matched to a gene: 15. From germline, CDR1 is PRHDT and CDR2 FYEKMQ (reference sequence). This CDR3 has 18 amino acids. The CDR3 region has the DNA TGTGCCAGCAATACCCGCGGTGGGCGGGAGATGAACACCGGGGAGCTGTTTTTT. Translated, it gives CASNTRGGREMNTGELFF.

In its sample, this clonotype was seen a few times. The chain uses TRBV6-1 and TRBJ2-2; 7 bases fit TRBD2. The J segment lost 5 bases and the V segment lost 10 bases, leaving 1 base of the junction unmatched. The germline CDR1 and CDR2 sequences are MNHNS and SASEGT. This CDR3 is built from 11 residues. The CDR3 bases are TGTGCCACCGGGGGGACCGGGGAGCTGTTTTTT. This gives the protein CATGGTGELFF.

Here the CDR3 DNA reads TGCGCCAGCAGCTTAGGTGCAGACAGCGGGGAGCTGTTTTTT. Its protein is CASSLGADSGELFF. The rearrangement uses TRBV5-1 and TRBJ2-2, with D possibly TRBD1 on 5 matching bases. The CDR3 sequence is 14 residues long. V was pared by 2 bases and J by 7 bases, with 12 bases between. The germline V gene has CDR1 SGHRS and CDR2 YFSETQ. The entire variable domain, with the rest obtained from reference TRBV5-1 and TRBJ2-2, is as follows: KAGVTQTPRYLIKTRGQQVTLSCSPISGHRSVSWYQQTPGQGLQFLFEYFSETQRNKGNFPGRFSGRQFSNSRSEMNVSTLELGDSALYLCASSLGADSGELFFGEGSRLTVL.

This chain links TRBV7-2 with TRBJ2-7; D perhaps matches TRBD1 (5 bases). CDR3 length equals 11 residues. Trimming shortened V by 4 bases and J by 10 bases, and 11 bases separated the two germline ends. The germline CDR1 and CDR2 sequences are SGHTA and FQGNSA. CDR3: CASSWGFEQYF. CDR3 DNA: TGTGCCAGCAGCTGGGGCTTCGAACAGTACTTC.

CDR3 nucleotides: TGTGCCAGCAGCCCCTACAGGGGGCTAGGGATAGAAGAGACCCAGTACTTC. Protein product: CASSPYRGLGIEETQYF. The genes are TRBV14 and TRBJ2-5, with 9 bases identical to TRBD1. Germline V gene sequence: CDR1 SGHDN, CDR2 FVKESK. The trim removed 4 bases at V and 3 bases at J, leaving 12 bases unmatched. CDR3 length equals 17 residues.

The chain carries TRBV7-9 and TRBJ2-3; D could derive from TRBD1 or TRBD2 (6 bases each). Germline values: CDR1 SEHNR, CDR2 FQNEAQ (reference sequence). V was pared by 5 bases and J by 3 bases, with 18 bases between. There are 16 residues in the CDR3. The CDR3 protein is CASSPRGERYTDTQYF. Here the CDR3 DNA reads TGTGCCAGCAGCCCAAGGGGGGAACGGTATACAGATACGCAGTATTTT.

On this clonotype: One junction end disagrees with the germline gene, perhaps due to a read error. The chain is built from TRBV7-4 and TRBJ2-7; 7 bases agree with TRBD1. CDR3 size: 16 residues. CDR1 SGHVT and CDR2 SQSDAQ come from the germline V gene. CDR3 amino acids: CASSSRGGEDPYERYF. Written as DNA, the CDR3 is TGTGCCAGCAGCTCGCGAGGGGGCGAGGACCCCTACGAGCGGTACTTC.

J is TRBJ1-1 and V is TRBV19, with 8 bases matching TRBD1. Germline values: CDR1 LNHDA, CDR2 SQIVND (reference sequence). The CDR3 spans 17 residues. V gave up 0 bases and J gave up 1 base; unmatched junction bases: 7. CDR3 loop: CASSIDRYGTGNTEAFF. The DNA for the CDR3 is TGTGCCAGTAGTATAGATCGATACGGGACAGGGAACACTGAAGCTTTCTTT.

The chain employs TRBV4-1 and TRBJ2-1; TRBD2 matches 7 bases. Germline trimming cut 4 bases from V and 6 bases from J; bases unmatched to any gene: 15. The germline CDR1 and CDR2 sequences are MGHRA and YSYEKL. This CDR3 comprises 17 residues. The CDR3 region has the DNA TGCGCCAGCAGCCTCCGCCGGGGACTAAGACAGACCAATGAGCAGTTCTTC. As protein: CASSLRRGLRQTNEQFF.

This clonotype was counted only a few times. The rearrangement joins TRBV7-2 to TRBJ2-1; TRBD2 agrees at 7 bases. The CDR3 sequence is 14 residues long. Germline V gene data show CDR1 as SGHTA and CDR2 as FQGNSA. The V gene end was trimmed by 5 bases and the J gene end by 7 bases; junction bases not matched to a gene: 8. CDR3 sequence reads: CASSPGPAGNEQFF. The CDR3, as DNA: TGTGCCAGCAGCCCCGGACCAGCGGGGAATGAGCAGTTCTTC.

This chain links TRBV10-2 with TRBJ2-1; D is ambiguous. Germline-derived CDR1 and CDR2 are WSHSY and SAAADI. The V end lost 4 bases, the J end lost 9 bases, and 10 bases lay between the germline ends. This CDR3 has 12 amino acids. The CDR3 loop reads CASSAMASEQFF. Written as DNA, the CDR3 is TGCGCCAGCAGTGCGATGGCTAGTGAGCAGTTCTTC.

The rearrangement joins TRBV4-2 to TRBJ2-5, with D possibly being TRBD2 (5 bases). The CDR3 runs to 15 residues. The V end was cut by 0 bases, the J end by 6 bases, with 14 bases between. Looked up from germline, CDR1 is LGHNA and CDR2 is YNFKEQ. The CDR3 sequence: CASSQDGGLKKTQYF. For the CDR3, the DNA is TGTGCCAGCAGCCAAGATGGCGGACTGAAAAAGACCCAGTACTTC.

A few counts support this clonotype. V gene TRBV7-9 combines with J gene TRBJ2-7, with TRBD1 matching over 9 bases. Germline V gives CDR1 SEHNR, CDR2 FQNEAQ (reference sequence). The CDR3 consists of 13 residues. V lost 6 bases, J lost 2 bases, and 2 bases stayed unmatched. CDR3 sequence: CASSGTGTYEQYV. The CDR3 nucleotides read TGTGCCAGCAGTGGGACAGGGACCTACGAGCAGTACGTC.

The chain combines TRBV6-4 with TRBJ2-1, with D possibly being TRBD1 (6 bases). Per germline, CDR1 MRHNA and CDR2 SNTAGT. V lost 1 base to trimming and J lost 2 bases, with 12 bases between them. CDR3 size: 16 residues. As DNA, the CDR3 is TGTGCCAGCAGTGACTTAGATGGGGACACCTACAATGAGCAGTTCTTC. Its protein product is CASSDLDGDTYNEQFF.

This clonotype came up a few times. CDR3 nucleotides: TGTGCCAGCAGTTACCCAGGGACCGTCTGGGGTAACGAGCAGTACGTC. The encoded protein is CASSYPGTVWGNEQYV. This sequence joins TRBV6-2 or TRBV6-3 and TRBJ2-7; either TRBD1 or TRBD2 may fit D (5 bases each). Germline values: CDR1 MNHEY, CDR2 SVGEGT. The CDR3 loop spans 16 amino acids. V lost 2 bases to trimming and J lost 5 bases, with 19 bases between them.

This clonotype appeared a few times. V and J are TRBV7-6 and TRBJ2-1; 7 bases are shared with TRBD2. CDR3 length: 14 residues. Germline-derived CDR1 and CDR2 are SGHVS and FNYEAQ. With V trimmed by 9 bases and J by 4 bases, 9 bases remained unmatched. CDR3: CASSSGGLYNEQFF. The CDR3 nucleotides read TGTGCCAGTTCGTCCGGGGGACTATACAATGAGCAGTTCTTC.

The V call is TRBV12-3 or TRBV12-4, the J call TRBJ2-7; a weak D match, TRBD1 (6 bases). This CDR3 has 14 residues. V was cut by 3 bases and J by 2 bases, with 11 bases left in between. The CDR3 loop reads CASSFDRRPYEQYF. The CDR3 DNA reads as TGTGCCAGCAGTTTTGACAGGCGACCCTACGAGCAGTACTTC.

The J gene is TRBJ2-7, the V gene TRBV6-2 or TRBV6-3, with a possible D match to TRBD1 (6 bases). The CDR3 extends over 10 amino acids. V shed 11 bases and J shed 11 bases, with 16 bases lying between them. CDR1 and CDR2 (germline): MNHEY, SVGEGT. The CDR3 sequence is CACGPEGEYV. In DNA, the CDR3 is TGTGCCTGCGGGCCCGAGGGGGAGTACGTC.

This chain links TRBV5-4 with TRBJ2-7; TRBD1 matches at 10 bases. The ends lost 3 bases at V and 5 bases at J; junction bases unmatched: 8. This CDR3 region has 15 residues. Germline V gene lookup returns CDR1 SGHNT and CDR2 YYREEE (reference sequence). Here the CDR3 reads CASSSPGDRGNEQYF. The CDR3 coding sequence is TGTGCCAGCAGCTCCCCCGGGGACAGGGGCAACGAGCAGTACTTC.